Listed here are 7 T cell receptor beta chains from one sample, sequenced in a study of sequential checkpoint blockade in melanoma. This table comes from immunoSEQ multiplex PCR, and its TCRdb copy is limited to in-frame clones, with some not included. The sample has around 10,000 clones, 27% seen once. As for treatment: randomized to nivolumab then ipilimumab (arm A) or the reverse (arm B). Sequenced material: tumor tissue (inferred from file names), taken from a patient given nivolumab and ipilimumab in sequence. These receptors all stem from a human donor with melanoma.

There are many counts of this clone. The V gene is TRBV11-3, the J gene TRBJ1-4, with D possibly TRBD1 on 5 matching bases. Trimming took 5 bases from V and 3 from J, leaving 13 bases between them. The CDR3 has 15 residues. CDR1 and CDR2 (germline): SGHNT, YENEEA. The DNA for the CDR3 is TGTGCCAGCAGCCAGAATTGGGGGGCTAATGAAAAACTGTTTTTT. Translating it yields CASSQNWGANEKLFF.

This clone occurred a few times. V is TRBV11-3 and J is TRBJ2-1; TRBD1 matches 10 bases. Trimming removed 3 bases from V and 5 bases from J; junction bases left unmatched: 4. Germline CDR1 is SGHNT and CDR2 is YENEEA. This CDR3 spans 15 amino acids. In DNA form, the CDR3 reads TGTGCCAGCAGCTTGGGACAGGGGACCAACAATGAGCAGTTCTTC. It codes for CASSLGQGTNNEQFF.

CDR3 in DNA: TGTGCCAGCAGCGTTACAAATTCACCCCTCCACTTT. Amino acids: CASSVTNSPLHF. The rearrangement joins TRBV9 to TRBJ1-6; D is ambiguous. V gave up 2 bases and J gave up 7 bases, with 4 bases separating them. The CDR3 is 12 amino acids. The germline V gene has CDR1 SGDLS and CDR2 YYNGEE.

The rearrangement uses TRBV5-1 and TRBJ2-7, with TRBD2 matching over 9 bases. Per germline, CDR1 SGHRS and CDR2 YFSETQ. This CDR3 region has 15 residues. Losses at the gene ends were 5 bases for V and 1 base for J; bases not matched to a gene: 7. This CDR3 reads CASSRQLAGSYEQYF. CDR3 nucleotides: TGCGCCAGCAGTCGTCAGCTAGCGGGGTCCTACGAGCAGTACTTC.

Only a few counts were recorded for this clone. The chain couples TRBV9 to TRBJ1-5; D ambiguous. Trimming pared 8 bases from V and 4 bases from J, leaving 19 bases between. The germline V gene has CDR1 SGDLS and CDR2 YYNGEE. This CDR3 is built from 15 residues. The CDR3, as DNA: TGTGCCAGTAGACCTTTGGGAGGGAATAATCAGCCCCAGCATTTT. This gives the protein CASRPLGGNNQPQHF.

In this sample, this clone turned up many times. The rearrangement uses TRBV11-3 and TRBJ2-5, with D perhaps matching TRBD2 (6 bases). V lost 3 bases and J 7 bases, leaving 15 bases between the germline ends. Germline CDR1 and CDR2: SGHNT and YENEEA. The CDR3 length is 14 residues. In DNA form, the CDR3 reads TGTGCCAGCAGCTTCGAAGCCCTGGGGGGGACCCAGTACTTC. This sequence encodes CASSFEALGGTQYF.

The chain recombines TRBV18 with TRBJ2-7, with 9 bases lining up with TRBD1. The CDR3 loop spans 15 amino acids. The germline gives CDR1 KGHSH, CDR2 LQKENI. V was pared by 3 bases and J by 7 bases, with 10 bases of the junction left unmatched. This chain's CDR3 is CASSPSTGGAGEQYF. The CDR3 coding sequence is TGTGCCAGCTCACCCAGCACAGGGGGCGCGGGGGAGCAGTACTTC.